These 14 T cell receptor beta chains were sequenced from one sample in a study of T-cell memory formation after mild COVID-19. In TCRdb, the 5' RACE reads were re-called with MiXCR into one record per CDR3 protein. The sample lists 350,000 or so distinct CDR3 sequences; 20% to 25% were seen once. Sequencing was performed on PBMCs or a T cell subset sorted from them (not recorded which). The receptors shown here come from a young man who had mild COVID-19 (a few samples of this study predate the infection). Cell type and time point are not known.

This clonotype was counted between two and nine times. The V and J genes are TRBV11-2 and TRBJ2-1, with 9 bases aligning to TRBD1. After removal of 0 bases from V and 7 bases from J, the junction contained 4 bases not matched to a gene. CDR3 length: 15 residues. Germline loops: CDR1 SGHAT, CDR2 FQNNGV. Here the CDR3 DNA reads TGTGCCAGCAGCTTAGATCACAGGGGGCGTAATGAGCAGTTCTTC. It translates to CASSLDHRGRNEQFF. The variable domain in full, with the rest retrieved from reference TRBV11-2 and TRBJ2-1, is EAGVAQSPRYKIIEKRQSVAFWCNPISGHATLYWYQQILGQGPKLLIQFQNNGVVDDSQLPKDRFSAERLKGVDSTLKIQPAKLEDSAVYLCASSLDHRGRNEQFFGPGTRLTVL.

The rearrangement links TRBV6-5 to TRBJ1-1; possible D gene TRBD1, 5 bases. CDR3 length equals 14 residues. V lost 0 bases and J 1 base, leaving 6 bases between the germline ends. Germline-derived CDR1 and CDR2 are MNHEY and SVGAGI. The CDR3 reads CASSYSRGNTEAFF. In DNA form, the CDR3 reads TGTGCCAGCAGTTACTCGAGGGGGAACACTGAAGCTTTCTTT.

The chain links TRBV5-1 to TRBJ1-1, with unresolved D. The germline V gene encodes CDR1 SGHRS and CDR2 YFSETQ. Trimming took off 1 base at V and 2 bases at J, with 9 bases between the two ends. CDR3 length equals 14 residues. As DNA, the CDR3 is TGCGCCAGCAGCTTGATGCCAGGCAACACTGAAGCTTTCTTT. Protein: CASSLMPGNTEAFF.

The V gene is TRBV5-1, the J gene TRBJ1-6; maybe TRBD1 (6 bases). CDR3 length: 14 residues. Germline CDR1 is SGHRS and CDR2 is YFSETQ. Trimming shortened V by 4 bases and J by 8 bases, and 13 bases separated the two germline ends. This CDR3 is CASSPQGFYSPLHF. The CDR3 nucleotides are TGCGCCAGCAGCCCGCAGGGGTTTTATTCACCCCTCCACTTT.

This clonotype was counted only a few times. This sequence joins TRBV5-4 and TRBJ1-2; tentatively, D is TRBD1 (6 bases). V was trimmed by 4 bases and J by 4 bases, leaving 17 bases between them. This CDR3 contains 15 residues. The germline V gene has CDR1 SGHNT and CDR2 YYREEE (reference sequence). The CDR3: CASSPARGGFYGYTF. CDR3 nucleotide sequence: TGTGCCAGCAGCCCGGCCAGGGGAGGATTCTATGGCTACACCTTC.

A remark on this clonotype: One end of the junction is discordant with germline, which a read error may explain. The chain employs TRBV20-1 and TRBJ1-2, with D perhaps matching TRBD1 (5 bases). CDR1 is DFQATT and CDR2 is SNEGSKA in the germline V gene (reference sequence). The CDR3 has 14 amino acids. The CDR3 nucleotides are TGCAGTGCTAGAATTCTGGGGCTCGCTAGTGGCTACACATTC. This codes for CSARILGLASGYTF.

This clonotype was found a few times. The V call is TRBV20-1, the J call TRBJ1-6; the D gene is possibly TRBD1 (5 bases). Trimming removed 0 bases at V and 7 bases at J, with 16 bases between. Per germline, CDR1 DFQATT and CDR2 SNEGSKA (reference sequence). The CDR3 runs 16 residues. The DNA of the CDR3 is TGCAGTGCTAGAGATGTGGGACGGGAGGTAAATTCACCCCTCCACTTT. Translated, it gives CSARDVGREVNSPLHF.

The V call is TRBV5-5, the J call TRBJ1-6; TRBD1 might be the D (5 bases). This CDR3 contains 14 residues. The V gene's germline CDR1 is SGHKS and CDR2 YYEKEE (reference sequence). V lost 1 base to trimming and J lost 7 bases, with 9 bases between them. The CDR3 protein is CASSLPGGNSPLHF. The CDR3 coding sequence is TGTGCCAGCAGCTTGCCGGGGGGGAATTCACCCCTCCACTTT.

The J gene is TRBJ2-3, the V gene TRBV5-1; 8 positions match TRBD1. The germline V gene encodes CDR1 SGHRS and CDR2 YFSETQ. CDR3 length: 17 residues. Trimming cost V 0 bases and J 6 bases; bases outside gene matches: 12. DNA of the CDR3: TGCGCCAGCAGCTTGGCCTCAGATCCAGGGGGCTGGGATACGCAGTATTTT. This gives the protein CASSLASDPGGWDTQYF.

The chain is built from TRBV11-2 and TRBJ2-1; 8 nucleotides align to TRBD2. CDR1 is SGHAT and CDR2 is FQNNGV in the germline V gene. The J segment lost 5 bases and the V segment lost 5 bases, leaving 8 bases of the junction unmatched. The CDR3 consists of 15 residues. This chain's CDR3 is CASSRQRAGDNEQFF. The CDR3 coding sequence is TGTGCCAGCAGCCGACAAAGAGCGGGAGACAATGAGCAGTTCTTC.

The chain has TRBV7-9 and TRBJ1-2, with D possibly matching TRBD1 (6 bases). V lost 4 bases to trimming and J lost 10 bases, with 16 bases between them. This CDR3 comprises 13 residues. Germline loops: CDR1 SEHNR, CDR2 FQNEAQ (reference sequence). The CDR3 region has the DNA TGTGCCAGCAGCTCCCCAGGACAGTCGCCCTACACCTTC. It encodes CASSSPGQSPYTF. Variable domain in full (rest from reference TRBV7-9 and TRBJ1-2): DTGVSQNPRHKITKRGQNVTFRCDPISEHNRLYWYRQTLGQGPEFLTYFQNEAQLEKSRLLSDRFSAERPKGSFSTLEIQRTEQGDSAMYLCASSSPGQSPYTFGSGTRLTVV.

This clonotype was observed a few times. V gene TRBV6-5 combines with J gene TRBJ1-5; D is perhaps TRBD1 (6 bases). V lost 0 bases and J 6 bases, leaving 12 bases between the germline ends. Per germline, CDR1 MNHEY and CDR2 SVGAGI. The CDR3 length is 15 residues. The DNA for the CDR3 is TGTGCCAGCAGTTACTCGACAGGCCCTGGTCAGCCCCAGCATTTT. It is translated as CASSYSTGPGQPQHF.

The count of this clonotype is one. The rearrangement links TRBV3-1 to TRBJ2-1; the match to TRBD2 covers 7 bases. V lost 4 bases to trimming and J lost 6 bases; unmatched junction nucleotides: 9. This CDR3 is built from 15 residues. The germline V gene has CDR1 LGHDT and CDR2 YNNKEL (reference sequence). In nucleotides, the CDR3 is TGTGCCAGCAGCCTAATCGGGACTACCAGCAATGAGCAGTTCTTC. This codes for CASSLIGTTSNEQFF.

This clonotype was observed a handful of times. V is TRBV7-2 and J is TRBJ2-5; unclear D gene. V shed 2 bases and J shed 5 bases, with 18 bases lying between them. Germline loops: CDR1 SGHTA, CDR2 FQGNSA. The CDR3 extends over 16 amino acids. The CDR3, as DNA: TGTGCCAGCAGCTTACAGTCCGCCTCGTCGTGGGAGACCCAGTACTTC. Translation gives CASSLQSASSWETQYF.